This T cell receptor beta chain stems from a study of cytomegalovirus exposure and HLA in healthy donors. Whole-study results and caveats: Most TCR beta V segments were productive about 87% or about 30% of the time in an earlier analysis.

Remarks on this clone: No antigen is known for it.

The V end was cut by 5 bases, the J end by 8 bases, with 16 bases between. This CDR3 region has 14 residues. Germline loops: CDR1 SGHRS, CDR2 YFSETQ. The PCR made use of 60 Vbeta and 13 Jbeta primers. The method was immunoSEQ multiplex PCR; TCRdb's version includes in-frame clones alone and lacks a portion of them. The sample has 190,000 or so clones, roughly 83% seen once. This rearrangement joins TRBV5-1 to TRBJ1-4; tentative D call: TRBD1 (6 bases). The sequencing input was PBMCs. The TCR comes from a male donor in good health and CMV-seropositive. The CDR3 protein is CASSRGGGGEKLFF. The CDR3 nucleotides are TGCGCCAGCAGTCGTGGAGGGGGAGGGGAAAAACTGTTTTTT. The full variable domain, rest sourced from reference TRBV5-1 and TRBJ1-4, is KAGVTQTPRYLIKTRGQQVTLSCSPISGHRSVSWYQQTPGQGLQFLFEYFSETQRNKGNFPGRFSGRQFSNSRSEMNVSTLELGDSALYLCASSRGGGGEKLFFGSGTQLSVL.